This entry lists 24 T cell receptor beta chains sequenced from one sample in a study of beta chain features in type 1 diabetes. Whole-study results and caveats: TCRB CDR3 length was moderately but significantly reduced in all four CD4+ subsets of Type 1 diabetes patients.

cDNA synthesis used the whole RNA isolate, giving expressed TCRB sequences. Using immunoSEQ multiplex PCR, the repertoire was profiled, and TCRdb retains in-frame clones only, with some absent. Among 55,000 to 85,000 clones listed, 49% were seen once. Which antigens these TCRs recognize remains unknown. Material: central memory CD4+ T cells from blood. The receptors here all came from a man aged 30 to 39 with type 1 diabetes.

The chain is built from TRBV15 and TRBJ2-7, with a weak D call TRBD1 (5 bases). V shed 0 bases and J shed 5 bases, with 11 bases lying between them. CDR1 is LNHNV and CDR2 is YYDKDF in the germline V gene (reference sequence). The CDR3 contains 14 residues. CDR3 coding DNA: TGTGCCACCAGCAGAGACAGGGCTTCCAACGAGCAGTACTTC. It encodes CATSRDRASNEQYF.

This rearrangement joins TRBV5-1 to TRBJ2-7; a possible D gene is TRBD2 (7 bases). Deletions cut 4 bases from V and 2 bases from J, with 13 bases between. Germline CDR1 is SGHRS and CDR2 is YFSETQ. The CDR3 contains 14 residues. The CDR3 DNA is TGCGCCAGCAGCCCTGCCGGGGGGCCCTACGAGCAGTACTTC. Translating gives CASSPAGGPYEQYF. The entire variable domain, with the rest obtained from reference TRBV5-1 and TRBJ2-7, is as follows: KAGVTQTPRYLIKTRGQQVTLSCSPISGHRSVSWYQQTPGQGLQFLFEYFSETQRNKGNFPGRFSGRQFSNSRSEMNVSTLELGDSALYLCASSPAGGPYEQYFGPGTRLTVT.

The V and J genes are TRBV19 and TRBJ2-1, with 10 bases matching TRBD2. The CDR3 runs 16 residues. Losses at the gene ends were 6 bases for V and 4 bases for J; bases not matched to a gene: 9. Per the germline V gene, CDR1 is LNHDA and CDR2 is SQIVND (reference sequence). Here the CDR3 DNA reads TGTGCCAGTAGCCTAGCGACTAGCGGGTTTTACAATGAGCAGTTCTTC. Protein product: CASSLATSGFYNEQFF.

This clone turned up a few times. The genes are TRBV29-1 and TRBJ2-1, with 8 bases lining up with TRBD2. With V trimmed by 2 bases and J by 4 bases, 4 bases remained unmatched. Germline V lookup: CDR1 SQVTM, CDR2 ANQGSEA. The CDR3 covers 14 residues. CDR3 coding DNA: TGCAGCGTTGAAATAACTAGCGGTTACAATGAGCAGTTCTTC. Translated: CSVEITSGYNEQFF.

The chain carries TRBV21-1 and TRBJ2-3; TRBD1 is the table's D call, not checked against the DNA. TRBV21-1 is reported as a pseudogene. The CDR3 consists of 16 residues. CDR3 coding DNA: TGTGCCAGCAGCATGACAGGGGAAGCGGGGCCAGATACGCAGTATTTT. This sequence encodes CASSMTGEAGPDTQYF.

This clone was observed a handful of times. This chain joins TRBV10-3 and TRBJ1-2, with D possibly matching TRBD1 (6 bases). Trimming removed 6 bases at V and 8 bases at J, with 16 bases between. Germline V CDR1 and CDR2: ENHRY, SYGVKD. The CDR3 contains 13 residues. CDR3 amino acids: CAISSAGAWGYTF. In DNA, the CDR3 is TGTGCCATCAGCTCGGCGGGGGCGTGGGGCTACACCTTC.

This clone has only a few counts. This sequence joins TRBV19 and TRBJ1-2; D is possibly TRBD1 (5 bases). From germline, CDR1 is LNHDA and CDR2 SQIVND (reference sequence). This CDR3 has 12 amino acids. V was clipped by 6 bases and J by 10 bases, with 15 bases between them. The DNA for the CDR3 is TGTGCCAGTAGCCTCGGGGGGGGTTCCTACACCTTC. It is translated as CASSLGGGSYTF. The variable domain in full, with the rest retrieved from reference TRBV19 and TRBJ1-2, is DGGITQSPKYLFRKEGQNVTLSCEQNLNHDAMYWYRQDPGQGLRLIYYSQIVNDFQKGDIAEGYSVSREKKESFPLTVTSAQKNPTAFYLCASSLGGGSYTFGSGTRLTVV.

This chain joins TRBV5-4 and TRBJ2-1; 7 nucleotides match TRBD2. CDR1 and CDR2 (germline): SGHNT, YYREEE (reference sequence). The V gene end was trimmed by 0 bases and the J gene end by 0 bases; junction bases not matched to a gene: 3. This CDR3 region has 16 residues. The CDR3: CASSLVGGSSYNEQFF. The CDR3 DNA reads TGTGCCAGCAGCTTGGTCGGCGGGAGCTCCTACAATGAGCAGTTCTTC.

The gene calls are TRBV19 and TRBJ1-5; D gene unclear. This CDR3 is 13 amino acids long. Germline loops: CDR1 LNHDA, CDR2 SQIVND (reference sequence). V was pared by 7 bases and J by 7 bases, with 14 bases between. The CDR3 reads CASNSGERQPQHF. The CDR3 DNA follows: TGTGCCAGTAATAGCGGGGAGAGGCAGCCCCAGCATTTT. Supplemented by reference TRBV19 and TRBJ1-5, the full variable domain reads DGGITQSPKYLFRKEGQNVTLSCEQNLNHDAMYWYRQDPGQGLRLIYYSQIVNDFQKGDIAEGYSVSREKKESFPLTVTSAQKNPTAFYLCASNSGERQPQHFGDGTRLSIL.

The J gene is TRBJ1-3, the V gene TRBV7-2; no reliable D call. The CDR3 sequence is 14 residues long. V dropped 1 base and J dropped 2 bases, with 6 bases sitting between them. CDR1 is SGHTA and CDR2 is FQGNSA in the germline V gene. The CDR3 bases are TGTGCCAGCAGCTTAGTGGCACCTGGAAACACCATATATTTT. Residues: CASSLVAPGNTIYF. The whole variable domain, filled in from reference TRBV7-2 and TRBJ1-3, reads GAGVSQSPSNKVTEKGKDVELRCDPISGHTALYWYRQSLGQGLEFLIYFQGNSAPDKSGLPSDRFSAERTGGSVSTLTIQRTQQEDSAVYLCASSLVAPGNTIYFGEGSWLTVV.

The chain recombines TRBV6-1 with TRBJ1-2; 9 bases agree with TRBD1. Germline V CDR1 and CDR2: MNHNS, SASEGT. V shed 6 bases, J shed 5 bases, and the junction held 10 bases outside the gene matches. The CDR3 extends over 15 amino acids. CDR3 loop: CASREPTGGRYGYTF. CDR3 bases: TGTGCCAGCAGAGAGCCCACAGGGGGCCGGTATGGCTACACCTTC.

The table lists this clone with a count of one. The chain employs TRBV13 and TRBJ1-2; 9 positions match TRBD1. The CDR3 consists of 13 residues. The V segment lost 5 bases and the J segment 6 bases; nucleotides outside the gene matches: 4. Germline CDR1 reads PRHDT; CDR2 reads FYEKMQ (reference sequence). In DNA, the CDR3 is TGTGCCAGCAGCGGGGGACAGGGCGATGGCTACACCTTC. Encoded protein: CASSGGQGDGYTF.

The genes are TRBV7-2 and TRBJ2-5; D remains ambiguous. CDR1 and CDR2 (germline): SGHTA, FQGNSA. The CDR3 extends over 13 amino acids. V was clipped by 4 bases and J by 5 bases, with 11 bases between them. As DNA, the CDR3 is TGTGCCAGCAGCTATTCAACCAGGGAGACCCAGTACTTC. It translates to CASSYSTRETQYF.

This chain links TRBV5-4 with TRBJ2-5, with D possibly being TRBD2 (5 bases). Trimming took 2 bases from V and 3 from J, leaving 14 bases between them. Germline CDR1 reads SGHNT; CDR2 reads YYREEE (reference sequence). The CDR3 has 15 amino acids. CDR3 sequence reads: CASSFRYPGKETQYF. The CDR3 DNA follows: TGTGCCAGCAGCTTCCGATACCCCGGGAAAGAGACCCAGTACTTC. Variable domain in full (rest from reference TRBV5-4 and TRBJ2-5): ETGVTQSPTHLIKTRGQQVTLRCSSQSGHNTVSWYQQALGQGPQFIFQYYREEENGRGNFPPRFSGLQFPNYSSELNVNALELDDSALYLCASSFRYPGKETQYFGPGTRLLVL.

This clone was observed a handful of times. The V call is TRBV11-3, the J call TRBJ2-3; TRBD2 aligns across 7 bases. This CDR3 spans 15 amino acids. V was pared by 5 bases and J by 2 bases, with 7 bases of the junction left unmatched. The germline gives CDR1 SGHNT, CDR2 YENEEA. CDR3 sequence: CASSDGTKNTDTQYF. The CDR3 DNA reads as TGTGCCAGCAGCGACGGGACTAAGAACACAGATACGCAGTATTTT. Based on the CDR3 plus reference TRBV11-3 and TRBJ2-3, the full variable domain is EAGVVQSPRYKIIEKKQPVAFWCNPISGHNTLYWYLQNLGQGPELLIRYENEEAVDDSQLPKDRFSAERLKGVDSTLKIQPAELGDSAVYLCASSDGTKNTDTQYFGPGTRLTVL.

This CDR3 is CASSIMGARGNIQYF. In DNA, the CDR3 is TGTGCCAGTAGTATAATGGGGGCTAGGGGGAACATTCAGTACTTC. The chain recombines TRBV19 with TRBJ2-4; D may be TRBD1 (6 bases). This CDR3 contains 15 residues. Trimming pared 2 bases from V and 7 bases from J, leaving 15 bases between. Germline assignment: CDR1 LNHDA and CDR2 SQIVND (reference sequence).

This clone was seen a handful of times. This chain connects TRBV6-6 to TRBJ2-1; 8 nucleotides match TRBD2. The CDR3 is 16 amino acids. The germline CDR1 and CDR2 sequences are MNHNY and SVGAGI (reference sequence). V shed 4 bases and J 5 bases; nucleotides not matched to a gene: 10. The DNA for the CDR3 is TGTGCCAGCAGTTTCGAACGACTAGCGTCCCACAATGAGCAGTTCTTC. Translated: CASSFERLASHNEQFF.

In this sample, this clone turned up a few times. This chain uses TRBV2 with TRBJ2-3; TRBD1 is a possible D gene (6 bases). Germline CDR1 and CDR2: SNHLY and FYNNEI. The CDR3 contains 15 residues. V lost 0 bases to trimming and J lost 6 bases, with 13 bases between them. The CDR3 reads CASSEAALRGDTQYF. The CDR3, as DNA: TGTGCCAGCAGTGAAGCAGCCCTAAGGGGGGATACGCAGTATTTT.

This clone was seen a few times. The rearrangement joins TRBV10-3 to TRBJ2-1, with 8 bases matching TRBD2. CDR1 and CDR2 (germline): ENHRY, SYGVKD. CDR3 length equals 13 residues. With V trimmed by 10 bases and J by 10 bases, 12 bases remained unmatched. CDR3 nucleotides: TGTGCCAACGGGGGGGACCAGCAGCGAGAGCAGTTCTTC. This sequence encodes CANGGDQQREQFF.

CDR3 in amino acids: CASRGSGGPNTGELFF. The CDR3 region has the DNA TGCGCCAGCAGGGGTAGCGGGGGCCCGAACACCGGGGAGCTGTTTTTT. This chain links TRBV5-1 with TRBJ2-2, with 9 positions matching TRBD2. Germline CDR1 reads SGHRS; CDR2 reads YFSETQ. The CDR3 sequence is 16 residues long. The V and J ends lost 5 bases and 0 bases, in that order; junction bases with no gene match: 5.

This clone has only a few counts. The genes are TRBV5-6 and TRBJ1-5, with a possible D match to TRBD1 (6 bases). The V end lost 2 bases, the J end lost 2 bases, and 8 bases lay between the germline ends. Germline CDR1 is SGHDT and CDR2 is YYEEEE. This CDR3 has 14 residues. CDR3 DNA sequence: TGTGCCAGCAGCTTAGGGGGACGCAATCAGCCCCAGCATTTT. Translating it yields CASSLGGRNQPQHF. Full variable domain (outside the CDR3, taken from reference TRBV5-6 and TRBJ1-5): DAGVTQSPTHLIKTRGQQVTLRCSPKSGHDTVSWYQQALGQGPQFIFQYYEEEERQRGNFPDRFSGHQFPNYSSELNVNALLLGDSALYLCASSLGGRNQPQHFGDGTRLSIL.

The V and J genes are TRBV6-5 and TRBJ1-2, with D tentatively TRBD1 (5 bases). The CDR3 runs to 15 residues. The germline gives CDR1 MNHEY, CDR2 SVGAGI. Trimming stripped 3 bases from V and 7 bases from J, with 18 bases between. As DNA, the CDR3 is TGTGCCAGCAGTTATGGGGGGAGGTCGATGCCTGGCTACACCTTC. Residues: CASSYGGRSMPGYTF.

The chain uses TRBV18 and TRBJ2-3; 13 bases match TRBD2. The CDR3 consists of 18 residues. Germline V CDR1 and CDR2: KGHSH, LQKENI. V was pared by 5 bases and J by 1 base, with 9 bases of the junction left unmatched. CDR3 residues: CASSATSGRKEGTDTQYF. CDR3 coding DNA: TGTGCCAGCTCAGCGACTAGCGGGAGGAAGGAGGGCACAGATACGCAGTATTTT.

The V gene is TRBV6-5, the J gene TRBJ2-7; 7 bases map to TRBD2. The CDR3 extends over 16 amino acids. After removal of 4 bases from V and 2 bases from J, the junction contained 11 bases not matched to a gene. Per the germline V gene, CDR1 is MNHEY and CDR2 is SVGAGI. The CDR3 loop reads CASSSPRGSGTYEQYF. Here the CDR3 DNA reads TGTGCCAGCAGTTCTCCTCGGGGGAGCGGGACCTACGAGCAGTACTTC.